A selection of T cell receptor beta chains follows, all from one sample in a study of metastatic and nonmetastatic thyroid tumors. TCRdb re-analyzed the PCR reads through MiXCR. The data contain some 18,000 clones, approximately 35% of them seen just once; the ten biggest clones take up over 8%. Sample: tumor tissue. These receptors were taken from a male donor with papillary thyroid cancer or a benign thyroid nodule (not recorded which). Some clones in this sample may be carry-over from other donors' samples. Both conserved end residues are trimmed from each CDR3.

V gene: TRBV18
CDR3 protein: ASSPPDGGCTGELF

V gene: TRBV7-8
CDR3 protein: ASSLPGWGYEQY

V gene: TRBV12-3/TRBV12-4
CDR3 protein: ASSLPGRLSNQPQH

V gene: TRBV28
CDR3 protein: ASSPSLRTSGRGGYEQY

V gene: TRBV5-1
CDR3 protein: ASSLLGQDTEAF

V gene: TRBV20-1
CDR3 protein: SPVGRSSYNEQF

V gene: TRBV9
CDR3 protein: ASSAREGLSTDTQY

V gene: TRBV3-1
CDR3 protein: ASIPRGQGYT

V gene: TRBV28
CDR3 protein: ASSRLAGDLGAEQY

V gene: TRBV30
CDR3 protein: AWSIPSGTSGRVGTGELF

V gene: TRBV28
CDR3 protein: ASSWPGLGAYWQY

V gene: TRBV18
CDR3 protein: ASSPYTGVLTEAF

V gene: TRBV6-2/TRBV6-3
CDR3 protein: ASSSGQVFYEQY

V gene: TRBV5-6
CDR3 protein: ASSPLCGRAGSSEQY

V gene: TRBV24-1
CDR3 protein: ATSESNQTQH

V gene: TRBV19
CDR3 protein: ASSNPGQGKGEQY